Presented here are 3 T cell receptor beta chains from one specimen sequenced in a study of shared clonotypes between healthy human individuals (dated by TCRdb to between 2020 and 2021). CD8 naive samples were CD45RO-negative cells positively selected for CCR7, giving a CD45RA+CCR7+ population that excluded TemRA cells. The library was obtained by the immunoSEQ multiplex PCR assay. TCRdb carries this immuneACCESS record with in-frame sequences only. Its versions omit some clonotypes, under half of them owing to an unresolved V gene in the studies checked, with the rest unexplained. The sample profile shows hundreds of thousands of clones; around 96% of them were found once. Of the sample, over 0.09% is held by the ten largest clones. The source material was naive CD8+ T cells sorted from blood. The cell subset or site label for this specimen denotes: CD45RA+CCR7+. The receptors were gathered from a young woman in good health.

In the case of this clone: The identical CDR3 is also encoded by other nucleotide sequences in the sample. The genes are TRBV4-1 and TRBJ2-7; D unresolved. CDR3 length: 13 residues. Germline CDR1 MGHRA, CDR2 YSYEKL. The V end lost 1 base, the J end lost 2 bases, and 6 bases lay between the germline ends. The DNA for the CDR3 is TGCGCCAGCAGCCAAGGAGGCACCTACGAGCAGTACTTC. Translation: CASSQGGTYEQYF.

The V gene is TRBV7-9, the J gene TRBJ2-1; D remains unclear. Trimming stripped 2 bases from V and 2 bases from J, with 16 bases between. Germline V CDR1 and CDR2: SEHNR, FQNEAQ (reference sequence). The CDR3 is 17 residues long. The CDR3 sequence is CASSLNARFPPYNEQFF. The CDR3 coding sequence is TGTGCCAGCAGCTTAAACGCAAGGTTCCCACCCTACAATGAGCAGTTCTTC.

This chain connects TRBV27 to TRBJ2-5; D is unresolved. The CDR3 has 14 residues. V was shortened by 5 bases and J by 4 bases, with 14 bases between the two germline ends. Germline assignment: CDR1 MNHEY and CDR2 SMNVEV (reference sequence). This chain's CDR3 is CASSPRLESETQYF. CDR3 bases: TGTGCCAGCAGTCCCCGACTCGAATCAGAGACCCAGTACTTC.